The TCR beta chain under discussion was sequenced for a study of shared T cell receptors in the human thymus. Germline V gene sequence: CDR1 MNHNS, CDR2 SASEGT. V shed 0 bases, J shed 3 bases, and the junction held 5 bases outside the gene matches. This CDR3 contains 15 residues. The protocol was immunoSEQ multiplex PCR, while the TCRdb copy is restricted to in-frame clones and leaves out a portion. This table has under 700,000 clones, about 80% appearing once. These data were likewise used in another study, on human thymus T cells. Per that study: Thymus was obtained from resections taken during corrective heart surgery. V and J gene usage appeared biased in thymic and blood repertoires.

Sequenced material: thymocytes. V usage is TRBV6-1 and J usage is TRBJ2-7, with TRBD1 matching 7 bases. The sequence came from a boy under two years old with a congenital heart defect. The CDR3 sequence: CASSEATGIHYEQYF. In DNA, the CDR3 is TGTGCCAGCAGTGAAGCGACAGGGATTCACTACGAGCAGTACTTC.